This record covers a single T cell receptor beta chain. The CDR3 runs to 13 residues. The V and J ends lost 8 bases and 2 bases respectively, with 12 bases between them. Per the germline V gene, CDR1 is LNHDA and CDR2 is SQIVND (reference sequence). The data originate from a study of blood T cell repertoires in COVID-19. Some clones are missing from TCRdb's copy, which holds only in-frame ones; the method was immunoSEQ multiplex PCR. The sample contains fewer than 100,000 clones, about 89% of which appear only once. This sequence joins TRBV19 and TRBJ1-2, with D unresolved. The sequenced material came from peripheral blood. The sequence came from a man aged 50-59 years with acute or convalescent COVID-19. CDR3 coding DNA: TGTGCCAGTTCGCCCGGACTCAACTATGGCTACACCTTC. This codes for CASSPGLNYGYTF.